This T cell receptor (beta chain) emerged from a study of blood T cell repertoires in COVID-19. Study summary: The analysed material was cDNA or gDNA that came from T cells, B-cell-depleted T cells, or PBMCs.

Produced via immunoSEQ multiplex PCR; TCRdb's table is partial and in-frame only. The sample lists about 170,000 clones, 84% occurring once. Germline lookup yields CDR1 SGHDT and CDR2 YYEEEE. There are 17 residues in the CDR3. J was trimmed by 3 bases and V by 3 bases; bases with no gene match: 11. This receptor was identified in a human donor with acute or convalescent COVID-19. The donor label of this sample is uncertain. Sequencing was performed on peripheral blood. The rearrangement links TRBV5-6 to TRBJ2-3; the match to TRBD2 covers 9 bases. CDR3: CASSSRGGGAVTDTQYF. CDR3 coding DNA: TGTGCCAGCAGCTCAAGGGGCGGGGGGGCCGTTACAGATACGCAGTATTTT.